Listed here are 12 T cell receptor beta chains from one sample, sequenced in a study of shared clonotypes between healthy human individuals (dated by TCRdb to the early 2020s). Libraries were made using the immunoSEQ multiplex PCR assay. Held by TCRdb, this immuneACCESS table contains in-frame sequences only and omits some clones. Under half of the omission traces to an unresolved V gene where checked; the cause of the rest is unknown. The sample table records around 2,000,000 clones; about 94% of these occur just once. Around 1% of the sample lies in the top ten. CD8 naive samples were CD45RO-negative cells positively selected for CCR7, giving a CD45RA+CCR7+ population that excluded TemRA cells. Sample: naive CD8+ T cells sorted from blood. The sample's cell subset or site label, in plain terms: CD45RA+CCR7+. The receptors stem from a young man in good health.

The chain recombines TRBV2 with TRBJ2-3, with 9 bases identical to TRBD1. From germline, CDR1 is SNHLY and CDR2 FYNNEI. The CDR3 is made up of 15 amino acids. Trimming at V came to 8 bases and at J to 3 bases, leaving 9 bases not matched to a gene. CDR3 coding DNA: TGTGCCAGCGGTTACAGGGGGCGCGAGACAGATACGCAGTATTTT. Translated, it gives CASGYRGRETDTQYF.

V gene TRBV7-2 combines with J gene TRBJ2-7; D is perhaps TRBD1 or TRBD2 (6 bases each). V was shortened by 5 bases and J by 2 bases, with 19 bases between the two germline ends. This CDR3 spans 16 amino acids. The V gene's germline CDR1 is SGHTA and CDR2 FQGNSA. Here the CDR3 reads CASSPSPGARTYEQYF. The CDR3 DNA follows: TGTGCCAGCAGCCCTAGTCCGGGGGCGAGGACCTACGAGCAGTACTTC.

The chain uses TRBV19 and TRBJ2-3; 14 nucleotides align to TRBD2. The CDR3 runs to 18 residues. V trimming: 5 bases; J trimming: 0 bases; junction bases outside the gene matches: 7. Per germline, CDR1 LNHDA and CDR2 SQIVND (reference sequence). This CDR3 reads CASSFGLAGGHSTDTQYF. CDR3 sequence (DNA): TGTGCCAGTAGTTTTGGACTAGCGGGGGGTCACAGCACAGATACGCAGTATTTT.

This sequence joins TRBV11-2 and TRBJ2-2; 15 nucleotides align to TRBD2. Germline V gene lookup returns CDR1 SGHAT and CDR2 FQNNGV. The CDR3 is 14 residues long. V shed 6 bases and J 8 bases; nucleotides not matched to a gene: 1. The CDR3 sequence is CASSGTSGRGELFF. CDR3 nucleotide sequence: TGTGCCAGCAGTGGGACTAGCGGGAGGGGGGAGCTGTTTTTT.

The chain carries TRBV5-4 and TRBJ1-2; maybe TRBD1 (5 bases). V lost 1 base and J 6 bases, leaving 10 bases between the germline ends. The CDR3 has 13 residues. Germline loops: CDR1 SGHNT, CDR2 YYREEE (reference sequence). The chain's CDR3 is CASSLWRGNGYTF. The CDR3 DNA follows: TGTGCCAGCAGCTTGTGGAGGGGAAATGGCTACACCTTC.

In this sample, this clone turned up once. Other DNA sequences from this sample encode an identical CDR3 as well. The CDR3 protein is CASSFSGSYEQYF. CDR3 in DNA: TGTGCCAGCAGCTTTAGCGGGAGCTACGAGCAGTACTTC. The chain links TRBV11-2 to TRBJ2-7, with 9 bases lining up with TRBD2. The J segment lost 3 bases and the V segment lost 3 bases, leaving 0 bases of the junction unmatched. Germline-derived CDR1 and CDR2 are SGHAT and FQNNGV. The CDR3 covers 13 residues.

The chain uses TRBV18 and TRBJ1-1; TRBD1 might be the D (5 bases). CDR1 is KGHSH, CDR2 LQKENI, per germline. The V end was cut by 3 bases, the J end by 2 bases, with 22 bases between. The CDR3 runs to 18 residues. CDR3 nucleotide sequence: TGTGCCAGCTCACCTCGGGGGAGTGCAGGGATCGGCAACACTGAAGCTTTCTTT. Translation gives CASSPRGSAGIGNTEAFF.

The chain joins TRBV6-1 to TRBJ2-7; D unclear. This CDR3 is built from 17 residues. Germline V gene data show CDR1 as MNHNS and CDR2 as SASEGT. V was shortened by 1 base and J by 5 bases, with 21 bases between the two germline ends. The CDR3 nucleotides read TGTGCCAGCAGTGAAGGGGTTGGGTTGTATTCTTACCACGAGCAGTACTTC. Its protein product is CASSEGVGLYSYHEQYF.

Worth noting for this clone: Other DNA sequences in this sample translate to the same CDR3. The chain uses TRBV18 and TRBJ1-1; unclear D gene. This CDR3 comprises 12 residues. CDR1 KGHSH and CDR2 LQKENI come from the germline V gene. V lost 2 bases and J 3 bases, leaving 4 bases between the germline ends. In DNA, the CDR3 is TGTGCCAGCTCACCAGGGTACACTGAAGCTTTCTTT. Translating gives CASSPGYTEAFF.

Here the CDR3 DNA reads TGCGCCAGCAGCTTGGTACTAGATGAGCAGTTCTTC. Translated, it gives CASSLVLDEQFF. The chain couples TRBV5-1 to TRBJ2-1; a possible D gene is TRBD2 (5 bases). In germline, CDR1 is SGHRS, CDR2 YFSETQ. V was shortened by 0 bases and J by 8 bases, with 6 bases between the two germline ends. The CDR3 covers 12 residues.

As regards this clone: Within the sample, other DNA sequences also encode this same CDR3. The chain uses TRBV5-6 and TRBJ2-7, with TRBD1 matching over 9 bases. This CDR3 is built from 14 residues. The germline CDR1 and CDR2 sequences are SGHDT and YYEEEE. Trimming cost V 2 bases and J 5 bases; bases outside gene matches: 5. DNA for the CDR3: TGTGCCAGCAGCTTTGGGACAGGGTCGAACGAGCAGTACTTC. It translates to CASSFGTGSNEQYF.

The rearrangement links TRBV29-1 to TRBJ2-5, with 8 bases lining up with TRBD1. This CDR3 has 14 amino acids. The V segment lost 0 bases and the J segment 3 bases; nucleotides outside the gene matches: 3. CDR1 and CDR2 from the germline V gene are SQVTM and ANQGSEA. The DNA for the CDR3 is TGCAGCGTTGAAGATCCGGACAGGGAAGAGACCCAGTACTTC. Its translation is CSVEDPDREETQYF. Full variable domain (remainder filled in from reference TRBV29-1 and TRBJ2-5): SAVISQKPSRDICQRGTSLTIQCQVDSQVTMMFWYRQQPGQSLTLIATANQGSEATYESGFVIDKFPISRPNLTFSTLTVSNMSPEDSSIYLCSVEDPDREETQYFGPGTRLLVL.